This T cell receptor beta chain was found in a study of response to subunit inactivated influenza vaccine. This clonotype appeared once. TCRdb independently ran MiXCR on the RT-PCR reads; one entry per CDR3 protein. This table holds hundreds of thousands of distinct CDR3 sequences, 15% to 18% found once. With V trimmed by 5 bases and J by 1 base, 8 bases remained unmatched. The CDR3 has 15 residues. The TCR originated in a man aged 45-65 years who received an inactivated influenza vaccine. The rearrangement joins TRBV12-3 or TRBV12-4 to TRBJ2-7, with TRBD2 identical over 7 bases. The input for sequencing was PBMCs from blood, taken 11 to 12 days after vaccination. CDR3 sequence reads: CASSKPGLISYEQYF. The CDR3 coding sequence is TGTGCCAGCAGTAAACCGGGACTAATATCCTACGAGCAGTACTTC.